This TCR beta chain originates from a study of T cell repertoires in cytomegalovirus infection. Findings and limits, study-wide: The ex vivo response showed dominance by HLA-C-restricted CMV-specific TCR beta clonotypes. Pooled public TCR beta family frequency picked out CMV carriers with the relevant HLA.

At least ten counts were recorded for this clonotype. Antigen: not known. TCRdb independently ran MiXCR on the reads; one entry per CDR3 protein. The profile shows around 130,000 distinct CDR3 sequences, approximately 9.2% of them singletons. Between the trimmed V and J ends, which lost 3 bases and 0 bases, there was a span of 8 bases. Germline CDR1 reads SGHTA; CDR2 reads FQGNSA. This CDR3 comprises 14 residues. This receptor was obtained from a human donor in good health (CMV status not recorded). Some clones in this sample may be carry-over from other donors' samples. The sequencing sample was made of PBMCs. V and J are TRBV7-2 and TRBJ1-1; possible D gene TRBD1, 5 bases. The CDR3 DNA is TGTGCCAGCAGCTTCCAGGGTATGAACACTGAAGCTTTCTTT. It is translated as CASSFQGMNTEAFF.